The 18 T cell receptor beta chains in this list originate from one sample, sequenced in a study of technical replicates of blood from a handful of donors. Sequencing was performed with immunoSEQ multiplex PCR; in TCRdb, only in-frame clones are kept and a portion is missing. The repertoire includes around 80,000 clones, 95% to 98% of them detected once, and approximately 0.15% sits in the top ten. The material sequenced was T cells isolated from PBMCs. All receptors derive from a human donor in good health.

The genes are TRBV2 and TRBJ2-7; 11 bases map to TRBD1. Germline lookup yields CDR1 SNHLY and CDR2 FYNNEI. The CDR3 totals 15 residues. Trimming took 5 bases from V and 6 from J; bases not matched to a gene: 9. For the CDR3, the DNA is TGTGCCAGCAGTTTCTGGACAGGGGGCGGCGGCGAGCAGTACTTC. It yields the protein CASSFWTGGGGEQYF. Looking up the rest from reference TRBV2 and TRBJ2-7 gives the full variable domain: EPEVTQTPSHQVTQMGQEVILRCVPISNHLYFYWYRQILGQKVEFLVSFYNNEISEKSEIFDDQFSVERPDGSNFTLKIRSTKLEDSAMYFCASSFWTGGGGEQYFGPGTRLTVT.

V usage is TRBV5-1 and J usage is TRBJ2-7, with 10 bases that match TRBD1. The CDR3 covers 15 residues. CDR1 SGHRS and CDR2 YFSETQ come from the germline V gene. Trimming cost V 4 bases and J 4 bases; bases outside gene matches: 8. The CDR3 sequence: CASSQTGGQQYEQYF. CDR3 DNA sequence: TGCGCCAGCAGCCAGACAGGGGGCCAGCAGTACGAGCAGTACTTC.

The CDR3 reads CASSLSDRGRLGLFF. DNA of the CDR3: TGTGCCAGCAGTTTATCGGACAGGGGGCGATTGGGCCTGTTTTTT. V and J are TRBV28 and TRBJ1-4; 11 bases are shared with TRBD1. The CDR3 covers 15 residues. J gave up 14 bases and V 1 base, and 9 bases lay outside the gene matches. Germline CDR1 reads MDHEN; CDR2 reads SYDVKM. The full variable domain, its missing parts supplied by reference TRBV28 and TRBJ1-4, is DVKVTQSSRYLVKRTGEKVFLECVQDMDHENMFWYRQDPGLGLRLIYFSYDVKMKEKGDIPEGYSVSREKKERFSLILESASTNQTSMYLCASSLSDRGRLGLFFGSGTQLSVL.

CDR3 amino acids: CASSYIREAFF. The CDR3 DNA follows: TGTGCCAGCAGCTATATTAGGGAGGCTTTCTTT. This sequence joins TRBV5-8 and TRBJ1-1; D gene ambiguous. V shed 3 bases and J shed 11 bases, with 11 bases lying between them. The germline CDR1 and CDR2 sequences are SGHTS and YDEGEE. The CDR3 sequence is 11 residues long.

The chain has TRBV19 and TRBJ2-2, with 7 bases that match TRBD1. The CDR3 covers 12 residues. Germline V lookup: CDR1 LNHDA, CDR2 SQIVND (reference sequence). The CDR3 DNA reads as TGTGGGGCAACAGGGGAAACCGGGGAGCTGTTTTTT. Its protein product is CGATGETGELFF.

This chain joins TRBV14 and TRBJ1-1, with 10 bases lining up with TRBD1. The CDR3 extends over 15 amino acids. V shed 5 bases and J 0 bases; nucleotides not matched to a gene: 3. Germline CDR1 is SGHDN and CDR2 is FVKESK. The CDR3 is CASSVGQGMNTEAFF. CDR3 nucleotides: TGTGCCAGCAGCGTGGGACAGGGGATGAACACTGAAGCTTTCTTT.

The V and J genes are TRBV7-8 and TRBJ1-5, with D tentatively TRBD1 (6 bases). The germline V and J ends were trimmed by 2 bases and 4 bases, with 12 bases remaining between them. The CDR3 spans 15 residues. Germline V gene data show CDR1 as SGHVS and CDR2 as FQNEAQ. Written as DNA, the CDR3 is TGTGCCAGCAGCTTAATGTCAGGGGAGAATCAGCCCCAGCATTTT. As protein: CASSLMSGENQPQHF.

The chain is built from TRBV29-1 and TRBJ2-5; D is ambiguous. Trimming left V 3 bases short and J 0 bases short, with 11 bases between. The CDR3 is 14 amino acids. Germline V gene sequence: CDR1 SQVTM, CDR2 ANQGSEA. As DNA, the CDR3 is TGCAGCGTTGATGGGTTAACTAACCAAGAGACCCAGTACTTC. Protein product: CSVDGLTNQETQYF.

The rearrangement links TRBV5-6 to TRBJ2-1, with D possibly matching TRBD2 (5 bases). CDR1 is SGHDT and CDR2 is YYEEEE in the germline V gene. Trimming left V 2 bases short and J 7 bases short, with 19 bases between. This CDR3 has 16 amino acids. CDR3 amino acids: CASSFARASRGNEQFF. The CDR3 nucleotides read TGTGCCAGCAGCTTTGCGCGGGCCAGTCGCGGGAATGAGCAGTTCTTC.

In nucleotides, the CDR3 is TGTGCCAGCAGCCCACAGGGGGCGTCGAACGAGCAGTACTTC. This encodes CASSPQGASNEQYF. The chain employs TRBV9 and TRBJ2-7, with 9 nucleotides matching TRBD1. The V segment lost 4 bases and the J segment 5 bases; nucleotides outside the gene matches: 7. CDR3 length: 14 residues. Looked up from germline, CDR1 is SGDLS and CDR2 is YYNGEE.

V gene TRBV28 combines with J gene TRBJ1-1, with TRBD1 matching 7 bases. CDR1 and CDR2 from the germline V gene are MDHEN and SYDVKM. This CDR3 region has 16 residues. The V gene end was trimmed by 11 bases and the J gene end by 0 bases; junction bases not matched to a gene: 15. In DNA form, the CDR3 reads TGTGCCGCCCTCCCGGCAGGGGGAGACATGAACACTGAAGCTTTCTTT. It codes for CAALPAGGDMNTEAFF.

The chain carries TRBV27 and TRBJ2-7, with a weak D call TRBD1 (6 bases). Trimming pared 6 bases from V and 0 bases from J, leaving 12 bases between. Germline CDR1 is MNHEY and CDR2 is SMNVEV (reference sequence). The CDR3 extends over 14 amino acids. CDR3: CASRDDRSSYEQYF. CDR3 DNA sequence: TGTGCCAGCAGGGACGACAGGAGCTCCTACGAGCAGTACTTC.

The table lists this clone with a count of one. The rearrangement joins TRBV5-1 to TRBJ2-1; D is possibly TRBD2 (5 bases). Germline CDR1 reads SGHRS; CDR2 reads YFSETQ. V was clipped by 2 bases and J by 3 bases, with 6 bases between them. The CDR3 contains 13 residues. The CDR3 bases are TGCGCCAGCAGCTTCGGGGACTACAATGAGCAGTTCTTC. Translating it yields CASSFGDYNEQFF.

The V call is TRBV6-5, the J call TRBJ1-1; 10 bases map to TRBD1. The V and J ends lost 5 bases and 6 bases, in that order; junction bases with no gene match: 6. This CDR3 contains 14 residues. CDR1 MNHEY and CDR2 SVGAGI come from the germline V gene. The CDR3 reads CASSRQGAAAEAFF. The CDR3 bases are TGTGCCAGCAGTAGACAGGGGGCTGCCGCTGAAGCTTTCTTT.

This chain joins TRBV14 and TRBJ2-5; the match to TRBD1 covers 10 bases. V shed 4 bases, J shed 5 bases, and the junction held 7 bases outside the gene matches. This CDR3 has 15 amino acids. Germline CDR1 and CDR2: SGHDN and FVKESK. CDR3 loop: CASSLGQGLKETQYF. Written as DNA, the CDR3 is TGTGCCAGCAGCCTGGGACAGGGGCTGAAGGAGACCCAGTACTTC. Supplemented by reference TRBV14 and TRBJ2-5, the full variable domain reads EAGVTQFPSHSVIEKGQTVTLRCDPISGHDNLYWYRRVMGKEIKFLLHFVKESKQDESGMPNNRFLAERTGGTYSTLKVQPAELEDSGVYFCASSLGQGLKETQYFGPGTRLLVL.

This rearrangement joins TRBV30 to TRBJ2-2; D remains ambiguous. The CDR3 has 13 amino acids. The V gene's germline CDR1 is GTSNPN and CDR2 SVGIG (reference sequence). Trimming left V 2 bases short and J 8 bases short, with 12 bases between. CDR3 region: CAWSSLLVGELFF. In nucleotides, the CDR3 is TGTGCCTGGAGTTCTCTACTTGTGGGGGAGCTGTTTTTT.

The rearrangement uses TRBV5-1 and TRBJ2-1; 13 nucleotides align to TRBD2. CDR1 is SGHRS and CDR2 is YFSETQ in the germline V gene. The V gene end was trimmed by 3 bases and the J gene end by 6 bases; junction bases not matched to a gene: 6. CDR3 length: 16 amino acids. The CDR3 is CASSSTGTSGTNEQFF. Written as DNA, the CDR3 is TGCGCCAGCAGCTCAACCGGGACTAGCGGGACCAATGAGCAGTTCTTC.

This chain joins TRBV2 and TRBJ2-3; D is unresolved. Trimming stripped 8 bases from V and 4 bases from J, with 13 bases between. The CDR3 consists of 13 residues. CDR1 SNHLY and CDR2 FYNNEI come from the germline V gene. This chain's CDR3 is CASCGDVADTQYF. The CDR3, as DNA: TGTGCCAGCTGCGGTGATGTGGCAGATACGCAGTATTTT. Together with reference TRBV2 and TRBJ2-3, the CDR3 gives the full variable domain: EPEVTQTPSHQVTQMGQEVILRCVPISNHLYFYWYRQILGQKVEFLVSFYNNEISEKSEIFDDQFSVERPDGSNFTLKIRSTKLEDSAMYFCASCGDVADTQYFGPGTRLTVL.